This TCR beta chain derives from a study of blood T cell repertoires in COVID-19. Study at large: The United States, Italy and Spain provided the acute and convalescent COVID-19 samples. Sources were T cells, B-cell-depleted T cells, or PBMCs; the material itself was cDNA or gDNA.

Original processing methods: Amplified reference gene primers provided the basis for estimating nucleated cell counts. The repertoire was sequenced with immunoSEQ multiplex PCR; TCRdb's copy has only in-frame clones and lacks some. V, J and clone size were drawn from that table, and D and trimming were deduced from the DNA. This sample has about 210,000 clones, with roughly 78% found just once. The trim removed 6 bases at V and 3 bases at J, leaving 12 bases unmatched. The CDR3 runs 15 residues. In germline, CDR1 is SQVTM, CDR2 ANQGSEA. Sequencing was performed on peripheral blood. This sequence joins TRBV29-1 and TRBJ2-7; 9 bases map to TRBD1. The sequence came from a woman aged 40 to 50 with acute or convalescent COVID-19. CDR3 loop: CSVTPRDRDRYEQYF. In nucleotides, the CDR3 is TGCAGCGTCACTCCCCGGGACAGGGATCGCTACGAGCAGTACTTC.